The clone carrying this T cell receptor beta chain was seen only a few times. Its specificity is not known. The data originate from a study of cytomegalovirus exposure and HLA in healthy donors. Study context: Counted in an early data release were some 81 million unique TCRs from HLA-typed donors. In terms of ancestry, the Caucasian-associated cluster contained 81% of the roughly 400 genotyped donors. Notes on the study in general: It emerged from a later analysis that several of the most significant clusters appeared to be linked to common viral pathogens.

PCR involved 60 Vbeta and 13 Jbeta primers. Sequencing was performed with immunoSEQ multiplex PCR; in TCRdb, only in-frame clones are kept and a portion is missing. The sample lists roughly 150,000 clones, under 70% occurring once. The CDR3 runs 20 residues. The TCR originated in a woman in her twenties or thirties in good health and CMV-seropositive. The sample consisted of PBMCs. The gene calls are TRBV21-1 and TRBJ1-5; the table's D call of TRBD1 was not tested on the DNA. TRBV21-1 is labeled a pseudogene. CDR3 loop: CASSKASGKQGALDGQPQHF. The CDR3 region has the DNA TGTGCCAGCAGCAAAGCTAGTGGAAAACAGGGGGCTCTTGATGGTCAGCCCCAGCATTTT.